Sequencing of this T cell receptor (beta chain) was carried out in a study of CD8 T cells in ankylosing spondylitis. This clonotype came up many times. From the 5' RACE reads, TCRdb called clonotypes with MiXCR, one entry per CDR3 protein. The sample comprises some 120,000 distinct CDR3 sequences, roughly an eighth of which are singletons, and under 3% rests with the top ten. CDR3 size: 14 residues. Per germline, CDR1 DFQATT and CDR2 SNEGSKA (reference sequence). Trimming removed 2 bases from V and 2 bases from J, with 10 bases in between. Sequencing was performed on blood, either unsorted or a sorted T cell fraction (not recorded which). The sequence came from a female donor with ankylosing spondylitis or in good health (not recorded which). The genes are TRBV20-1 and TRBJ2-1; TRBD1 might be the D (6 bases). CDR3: CSARFGTTYNEQFF. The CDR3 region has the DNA TGCAGTGCTAGATTCGGGACAACCTACAATGAGCAGTTCTTC.